This T cell receptor (beta chain) was sequenced in a study of T-cell reconstitution after alpha-beta-depleted transplantation in children. Preparing the TCRbeta library involved the use of unique molecular identifiers. TCRdb reprocessed the PCR reads with MiXCR, giving one entry per CDR3 protein. The table has roughly 670,000 distinct CDR3 sequences, about an eighth seen once; the top ten hold about 0.77%. CDR3 length equals 14 residues. Deletions cut 4 bases from V and 3 bases from J, with 13 bases between. CDR1 and CDR2 (germline): SGHRS, YFSETQ. Sequenced here: PBMCs, sampled before TCRalphabeta/CD19-depleted stem cell transplant. This TCR came from a girl aged 2-10 years with congenital amegakaryocytic thrombocytopenia, due to receive a stem cell transplant. The V gene is TRBV5-1, the J gene TRBJ1-1; no clear D gene. CDR3 loop: CASSPLGPDTEAFF. DNA for the CDR3: TGCGCCAGCAGCCCGCTCGGGCCCGACACTGAAGCTTTCTTT. Full variable domain (missing parts from reference TRBV5-1 and TRBJ1-1): KAGVTQTPRYLIKTRGQQVTLSCSPISGHRSVSWYQQTPGQGLQFLFEYFSETQRNKGNFPGRFSGRQFSNSRSEMNVSTLELGDSALYLCASSPLGPDTEAFFGQGTRLTVV.